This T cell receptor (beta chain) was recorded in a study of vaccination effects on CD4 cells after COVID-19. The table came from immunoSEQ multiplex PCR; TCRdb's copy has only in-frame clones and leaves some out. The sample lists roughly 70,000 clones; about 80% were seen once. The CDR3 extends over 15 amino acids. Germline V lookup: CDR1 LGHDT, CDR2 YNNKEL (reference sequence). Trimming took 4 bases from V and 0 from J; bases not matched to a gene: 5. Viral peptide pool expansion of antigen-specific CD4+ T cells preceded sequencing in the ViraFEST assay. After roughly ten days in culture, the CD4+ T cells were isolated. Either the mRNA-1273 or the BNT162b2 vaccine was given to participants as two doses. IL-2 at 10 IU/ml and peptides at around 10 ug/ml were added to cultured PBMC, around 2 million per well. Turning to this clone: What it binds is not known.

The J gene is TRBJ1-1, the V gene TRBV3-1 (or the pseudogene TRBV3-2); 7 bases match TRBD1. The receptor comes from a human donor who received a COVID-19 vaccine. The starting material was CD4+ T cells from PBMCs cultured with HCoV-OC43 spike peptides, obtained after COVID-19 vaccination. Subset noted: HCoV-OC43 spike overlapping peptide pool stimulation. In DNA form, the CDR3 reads TGTGCCAGCAGCCCGGGGGGACAGATGAACACTGAAGCTTTCTTT. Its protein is CASSPGGQMNTEAFF.